What follows is one T cell receptor (beta chain) and its context. These data belong to a study of OX40 agonist ivuxolimab in advanced cancers. Data came from immunoSEQ multiplex PCR; TCRdb stores just in-frame clones and leaves some out. The sample has about 88,000 clones, approximately 85% seen once. The V segment lost 5 bases and the J segment 2 bases; nucleotides outside the gene matches: 5. CDR1 SGHTA and CDR2 FQGTGA come from the germline V gene. The CDR3 extends over 16 amino acids. Sequenced here: CD4+ or CD8+ T cells sorted from blood, sampled in a trial of the OX40 agonist ivuxolimab. This sequence joins TRBV7-3 and TRBJ2-2; 10 bases are a match to TRBD2. This sequence originates from an adult with an advanced solid tumor such as melanoma, head and neck, liver or kidney cancer. The CDR3 DNA reads as TGTGCCAGCAGCGCGGGACTAGCGCTTAACACCGGGGAGCTGTTTTTT. As protein: CASSAGLALNTGELFF.